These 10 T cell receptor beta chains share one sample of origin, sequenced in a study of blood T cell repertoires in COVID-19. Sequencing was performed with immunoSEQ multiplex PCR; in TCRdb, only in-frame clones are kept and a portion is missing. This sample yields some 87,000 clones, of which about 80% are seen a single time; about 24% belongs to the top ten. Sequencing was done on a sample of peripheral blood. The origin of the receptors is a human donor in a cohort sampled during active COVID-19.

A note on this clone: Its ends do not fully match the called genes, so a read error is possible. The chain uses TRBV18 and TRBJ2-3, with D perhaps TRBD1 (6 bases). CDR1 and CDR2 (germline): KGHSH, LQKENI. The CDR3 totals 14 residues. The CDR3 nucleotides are TGTGCCAGCTCACCAATGGACAGTAGAAGGGGCGACCTTTTT. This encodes CASSPMDSRRGDLF.

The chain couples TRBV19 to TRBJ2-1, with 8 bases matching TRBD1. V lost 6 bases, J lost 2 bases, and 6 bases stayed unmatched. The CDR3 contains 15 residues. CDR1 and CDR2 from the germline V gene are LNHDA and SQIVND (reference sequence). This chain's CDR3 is CASSIRGLTYNEQFF. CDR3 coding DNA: TGTGCCAGTAGCATCAGGGGGCTCACCTACAATGAGCAGTTCTTC.

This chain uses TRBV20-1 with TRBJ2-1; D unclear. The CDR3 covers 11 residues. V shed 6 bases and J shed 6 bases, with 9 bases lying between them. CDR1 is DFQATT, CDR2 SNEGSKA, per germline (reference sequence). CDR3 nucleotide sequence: TGCAGTGCCCGTCAGGTCAATGAGCAGTTCTTC. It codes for CSARQVNEQFF.

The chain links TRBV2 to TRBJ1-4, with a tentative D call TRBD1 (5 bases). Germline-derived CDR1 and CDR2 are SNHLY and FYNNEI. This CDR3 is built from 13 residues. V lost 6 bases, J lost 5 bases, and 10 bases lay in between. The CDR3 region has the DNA TGTGCCAGCAGACAGGAAATAAATGAAAAACTGTTTTTT. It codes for CASRQEINEKLFF.

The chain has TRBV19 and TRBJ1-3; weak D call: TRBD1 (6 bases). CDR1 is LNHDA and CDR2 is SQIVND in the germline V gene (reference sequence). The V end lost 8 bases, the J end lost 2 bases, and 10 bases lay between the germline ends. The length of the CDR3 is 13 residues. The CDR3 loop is CASPGVTGNTIYF. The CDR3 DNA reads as TGTGCCAGTCCAGGGGTGACTGGAAACACCATATATTTT. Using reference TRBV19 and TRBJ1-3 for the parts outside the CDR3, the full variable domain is DGGITQSPKYLFRKEGQNVTLSCEQNLNHDAMYWYRQDPGQGLRLIYYSQIVNDFQKGDIAEGYSVSREKKESFPLTVTSAQKNPTAFYLCASPGVTGNTIYFGEGSWLTVV.

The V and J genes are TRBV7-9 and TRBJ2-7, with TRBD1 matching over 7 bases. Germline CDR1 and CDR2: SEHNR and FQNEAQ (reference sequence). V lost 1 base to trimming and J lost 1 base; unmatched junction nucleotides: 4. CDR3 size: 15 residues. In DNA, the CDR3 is TGTGCCAGCAGCTTAGGGGACAGATTGTCCTACGAGCAGTACTTC. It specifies CASSLGDRLSYEQYF.

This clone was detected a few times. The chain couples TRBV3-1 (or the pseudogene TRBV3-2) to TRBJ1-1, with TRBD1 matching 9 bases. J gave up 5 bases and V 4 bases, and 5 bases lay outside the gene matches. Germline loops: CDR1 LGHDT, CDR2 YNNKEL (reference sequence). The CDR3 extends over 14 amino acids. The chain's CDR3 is CASSPWTGETEAFF. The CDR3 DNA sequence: TGTGCCAGCAGCCCTTGGACAGGGGAAACTGAAGCTTTCTTT.

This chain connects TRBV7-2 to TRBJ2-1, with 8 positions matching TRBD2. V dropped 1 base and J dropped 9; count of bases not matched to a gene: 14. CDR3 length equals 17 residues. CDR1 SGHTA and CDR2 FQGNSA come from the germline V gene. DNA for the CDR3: TGTGCCAGCAGCTTAGTAGGGGGTGTGATAGCGGGGTCTGAGCAGTTCTTC. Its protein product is CASSLVGGVIAGSEQFF.

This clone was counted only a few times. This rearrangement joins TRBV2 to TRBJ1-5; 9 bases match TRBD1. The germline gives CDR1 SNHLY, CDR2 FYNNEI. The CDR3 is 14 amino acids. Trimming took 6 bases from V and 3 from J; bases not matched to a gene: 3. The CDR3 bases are TGTGCCAGCAGAGGGACAGGGAACAATCAGCCCCAGCATTTT. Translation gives CASRGTGNNQPQHF.

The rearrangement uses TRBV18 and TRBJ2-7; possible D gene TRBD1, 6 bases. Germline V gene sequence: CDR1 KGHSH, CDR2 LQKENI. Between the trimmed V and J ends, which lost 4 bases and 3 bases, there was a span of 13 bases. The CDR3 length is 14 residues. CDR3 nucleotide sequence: TGTGCCAGCTCACTTCGGGACATAGACTACGAGCAGTACTTC. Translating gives CASSLRDIDYEQYF.